This TCR beta chain comes out of a study of blood T cell repertoires in COVID-19. Whole-study context: Acute and convalescent COVID-19 specimens originated in the United States, Italy and Spain. T cells, B-cell-depleted T cells, or PBMCs supplied cDNA or gDNA.

Assay used: immunoSEQ multiplex PCR; TCRdb lists only in-frame clones, some missing. The repertoire consists of 150,000 to 200,000 clones, with roughly 86% occurring once and the leading ten covering over 0.85%. The CDR3 is made up of 16 amino acids. This chain links TRBV21-1 with TRBJ1-2; TRBD1, as called in the table, went unchecked against the DNA. TRBV21-1 is annotated as a pseudogene. What was sequenced was peripheral blood. The clonotype comes from a man between 18 and 35 years old with acute or convalescent COVID-19. CDR3 nucleotide sequence: TGTGCCAGCAGCAGAACCAGGGGGACAGGGGGGTATGGCTACACCTTC. Protein product: CASSRTRGTGGYGYTF.